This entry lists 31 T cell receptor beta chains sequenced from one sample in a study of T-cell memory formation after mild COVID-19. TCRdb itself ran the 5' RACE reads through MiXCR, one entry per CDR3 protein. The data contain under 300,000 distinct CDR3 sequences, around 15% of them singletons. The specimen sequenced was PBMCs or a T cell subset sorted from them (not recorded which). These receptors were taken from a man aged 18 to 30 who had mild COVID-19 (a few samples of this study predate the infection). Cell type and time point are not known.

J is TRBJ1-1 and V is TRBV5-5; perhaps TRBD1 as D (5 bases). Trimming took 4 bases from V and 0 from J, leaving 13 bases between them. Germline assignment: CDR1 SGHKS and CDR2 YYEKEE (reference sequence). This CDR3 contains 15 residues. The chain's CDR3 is CASSQRAGMNTEAFF. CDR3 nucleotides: TGTGCCAGCAGCCAGAGGGCAGGGATGAACACTGAAGCTTTCTTT.

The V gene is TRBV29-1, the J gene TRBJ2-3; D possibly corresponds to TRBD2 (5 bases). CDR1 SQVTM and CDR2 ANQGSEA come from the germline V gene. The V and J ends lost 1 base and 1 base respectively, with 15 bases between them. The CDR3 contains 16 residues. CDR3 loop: CSVEGPSSARTDTQYF. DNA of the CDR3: TGCAGCGTTGAAGGGCCCAGTAGCGCCCGCACAGATACGCAGTATTTT.

Here the CDR3 DNA reads TGTGCCAGCAGCTTATCGGCAGCCCCTAATGAAAAACTGTTTTTT. Protein product: CASSLSAAPNEKLFF. The J gene is TRBJ1-4, the V gene TRBV7-9; D remains ambiguous. Germline CDR1 is SEHNR and CDR2 is FQNEAQ (reference sequence). CDR3 length: 15 amino acids. V gave up 2 bases and J gave up 3 bases, with 10 bases separating them.

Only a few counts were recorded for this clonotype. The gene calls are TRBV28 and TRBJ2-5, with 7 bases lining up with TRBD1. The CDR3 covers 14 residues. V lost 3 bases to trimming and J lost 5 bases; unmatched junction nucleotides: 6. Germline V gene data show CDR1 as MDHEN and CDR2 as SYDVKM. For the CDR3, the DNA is TGTGCCAGCAGTTTGGGACAGATACTCGAGACCCAGTACTTC. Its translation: CASSLGQILETQYF.

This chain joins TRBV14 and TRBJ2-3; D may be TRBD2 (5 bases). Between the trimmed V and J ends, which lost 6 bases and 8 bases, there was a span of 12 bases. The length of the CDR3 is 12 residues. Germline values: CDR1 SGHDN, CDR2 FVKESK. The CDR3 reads CASSPQAGTQYF. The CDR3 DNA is TGTGCCAGCAGTCCCCAGGCGGGTACGCAGTATTTT.

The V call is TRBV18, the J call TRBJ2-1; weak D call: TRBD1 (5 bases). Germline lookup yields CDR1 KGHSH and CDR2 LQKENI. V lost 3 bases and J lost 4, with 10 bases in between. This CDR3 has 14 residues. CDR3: CASSPSAGYNEQFF. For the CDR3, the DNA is TGTGCCAGCTCACCCAGCGCAGGGTACAATGAGCAGTTCTTC.

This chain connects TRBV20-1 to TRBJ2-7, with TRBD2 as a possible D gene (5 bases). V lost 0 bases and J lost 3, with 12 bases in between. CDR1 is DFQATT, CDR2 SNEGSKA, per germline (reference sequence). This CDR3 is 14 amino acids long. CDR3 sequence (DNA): TGCAGTGCTAGAGACGCGGGCAGAATCTACGAGCAGTACTTC. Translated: CSARDAGRIYEQYF.

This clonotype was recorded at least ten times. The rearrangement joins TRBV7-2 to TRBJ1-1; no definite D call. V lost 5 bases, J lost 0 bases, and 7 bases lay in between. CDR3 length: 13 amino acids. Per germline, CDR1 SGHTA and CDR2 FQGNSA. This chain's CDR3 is CASSGGMNTEAFF. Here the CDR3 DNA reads TGTGCCAGCAGCGGCGGCATGAACACTGAAGCTTTCTTT.

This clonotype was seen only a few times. The CDR3 nucleotides are TGCAGTGCTAGTCCGGGGGCGAACTATGGCTACACCTTC. It yields the protein CSASPGANYGYTF. This chain connects TRBV20-1 to TRBJ1-2, with TRBD1 as a possible D gene (6 bases). Deletions cut 3 bases from V and 2 bases from J, with 10 bases between. The CDR3 loop spans 13 amino acids. Per germline, CDR1 DFQATT and CDR2 SNEGSKA (reference sequence).

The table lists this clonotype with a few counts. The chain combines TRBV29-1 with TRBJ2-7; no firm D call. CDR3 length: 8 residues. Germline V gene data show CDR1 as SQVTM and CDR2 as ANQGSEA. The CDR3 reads CNLYEQYV. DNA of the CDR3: TGCAACCTATACGAGCAGTACGTC.

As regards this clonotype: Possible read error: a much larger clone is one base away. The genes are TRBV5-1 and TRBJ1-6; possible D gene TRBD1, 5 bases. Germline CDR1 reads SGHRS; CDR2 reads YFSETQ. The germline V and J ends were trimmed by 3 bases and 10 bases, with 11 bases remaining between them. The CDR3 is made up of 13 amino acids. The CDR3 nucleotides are TGCGCCAGCAGCTGGGACCTTGTCTCACCCCTCCACTTT. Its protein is CASSWDLVSPLHF.

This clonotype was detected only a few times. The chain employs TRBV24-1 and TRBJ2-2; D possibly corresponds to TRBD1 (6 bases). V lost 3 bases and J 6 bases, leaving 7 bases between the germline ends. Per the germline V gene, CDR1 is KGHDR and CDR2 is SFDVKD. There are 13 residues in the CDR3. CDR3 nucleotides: TGTGCCACCAGTGATCCAGGGGCCGGGGAGCTGTTTTTT. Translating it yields CATSDPGAGELFF.

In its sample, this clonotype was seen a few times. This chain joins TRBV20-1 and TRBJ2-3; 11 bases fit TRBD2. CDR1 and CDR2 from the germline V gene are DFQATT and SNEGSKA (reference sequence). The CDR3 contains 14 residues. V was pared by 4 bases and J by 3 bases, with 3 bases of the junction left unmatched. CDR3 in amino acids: CSAIAGGLTDTQYF. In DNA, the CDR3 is TGCAGTGCTATAGCGGGGGGGCTTACAGATACGCAGTATTTT.

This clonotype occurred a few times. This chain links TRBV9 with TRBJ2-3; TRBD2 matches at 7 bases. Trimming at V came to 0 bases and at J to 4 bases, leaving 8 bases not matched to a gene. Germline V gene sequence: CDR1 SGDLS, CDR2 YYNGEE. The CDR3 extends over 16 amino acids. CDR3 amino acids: CASSVENWRGSDTQYF. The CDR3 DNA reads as TGTGCCAGCAGCGTAGAAAACTGGCGGGGGTCAGATACGCAGTATTTT. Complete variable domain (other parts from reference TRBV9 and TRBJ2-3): DSGVTQTPKHLITATGQRVTLRCSPRSGDLSVYWYQQSLDQGLQFLIQYYNGEERAKGNILERFSAQQFPDLHSELNLSSLELGDSALYFCASSVENWRGSDTQYFGPGTRLTVL.

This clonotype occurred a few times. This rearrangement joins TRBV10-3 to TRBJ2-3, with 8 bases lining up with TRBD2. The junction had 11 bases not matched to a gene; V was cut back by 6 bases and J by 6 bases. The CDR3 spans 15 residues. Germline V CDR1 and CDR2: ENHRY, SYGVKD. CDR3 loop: CAIRDGGAGADTQYF. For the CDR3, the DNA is TGTGCCATCAGGGACGGTGGAGCGGGAGCGGATACGCAGTATTTT.

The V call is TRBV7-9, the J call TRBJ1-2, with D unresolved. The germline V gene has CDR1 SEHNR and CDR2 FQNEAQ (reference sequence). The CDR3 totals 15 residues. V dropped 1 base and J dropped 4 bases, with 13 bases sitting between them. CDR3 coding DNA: TGTGCCAGCAGCTTAGTGGTATACGAGGGCTATGGCTACACCTTC. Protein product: CASSLVVYEGYGYTF. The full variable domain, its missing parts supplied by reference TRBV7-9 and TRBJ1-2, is DTGVSQNPRHKITKRGQNVTFRCDPISEHNRLYWYRQTLGQGPEFLTYFQNEAQLEKSRLLSDRFSAERPKGSFSTLEIQRTEQGDSAMYLCASSLVVYEGYGYTFGSGTRLTVV.

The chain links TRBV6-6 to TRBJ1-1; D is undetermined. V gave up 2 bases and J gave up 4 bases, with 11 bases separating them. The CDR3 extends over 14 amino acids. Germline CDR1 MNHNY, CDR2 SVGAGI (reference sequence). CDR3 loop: CASSYPAVSTEAFF. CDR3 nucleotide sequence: TGTGCCAGCAGTTACCCGGCCGTTTCCACTGAAGCTTTCTTT.

The CDR3 sequence: CASSRREGMNEQYV. The DNA of the CDR3 is TGTGCCAGCAGTCGAAGAGAAGGAATGAACGAGCAGTACGTC. The V and J genes are TRBV7-9 and TRBJ2-7, with unresolved D. The germline V and J ends were trimmed by 6 bases and 5 bases, with 17 bases remaining between them. The CDR3 covers 14 residues. The V gene's germline CDR1 is SEHNR and CDR2 FQNEAQ (reference sequence).

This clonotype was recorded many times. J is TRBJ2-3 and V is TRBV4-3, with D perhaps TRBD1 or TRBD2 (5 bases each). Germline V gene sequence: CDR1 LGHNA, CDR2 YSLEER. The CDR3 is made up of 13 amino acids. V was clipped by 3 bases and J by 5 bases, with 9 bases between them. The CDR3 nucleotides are TGCGCCAGCAGCCAGGGACGCTTAGATACGCAGTATTTT. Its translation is CASSQGRLDTQYF.

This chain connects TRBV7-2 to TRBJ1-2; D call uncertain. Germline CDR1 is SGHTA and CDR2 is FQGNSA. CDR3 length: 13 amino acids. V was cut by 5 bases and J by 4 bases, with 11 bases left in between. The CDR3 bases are TGTGCCAGCAGCCCGGCGGGGAGCTATGGCTACACCTTC. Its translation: CASSPAGSYGYTF.

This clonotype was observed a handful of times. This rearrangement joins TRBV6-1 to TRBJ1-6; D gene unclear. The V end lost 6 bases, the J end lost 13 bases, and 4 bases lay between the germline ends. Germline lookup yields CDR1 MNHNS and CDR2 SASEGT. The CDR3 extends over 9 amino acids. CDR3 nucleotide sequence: TGTGCCAGCAGCTTTCCCCTCCACTTT. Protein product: CASSFPLHF.

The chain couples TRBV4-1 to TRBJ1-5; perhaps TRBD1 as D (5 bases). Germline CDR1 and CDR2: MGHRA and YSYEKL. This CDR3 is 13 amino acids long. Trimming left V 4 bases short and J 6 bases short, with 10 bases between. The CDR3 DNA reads TGCGCCAGCAGCCGAGGGGCCGGTCAGCCCCAGCATTTT. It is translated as CASSRGAGQPQHF.

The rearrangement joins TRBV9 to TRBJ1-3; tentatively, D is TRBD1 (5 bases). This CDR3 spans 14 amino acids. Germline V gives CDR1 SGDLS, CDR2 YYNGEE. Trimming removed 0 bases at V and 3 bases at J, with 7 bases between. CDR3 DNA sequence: TGTGCCAGCAGCGTAGGACAGTTTGGAAACACCATATATTTT. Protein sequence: CASSVGQFGNTIYF.

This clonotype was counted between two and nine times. The CDR3 region is CAWSYGNTIYF. DNA for the CDR3: TGTGCCTGGAGTTATGGAAACACCATATATTTT. The gene calls are TRBV30 and TRBJ1-3; D remains ambiguous. The CDR3 has 11 residues. CDR1 and CDR2 from the germline V gene are GTSNPN and SVGIG (reference sequence). V lost 2 bases and J 3 bases, leaving 2 bases between the germline ends.

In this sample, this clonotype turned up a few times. The CDR3 loop is CAVAGGGYNEQFF. The CDR3 bases are TGTGCCGTAGCGGGGGGCGGTTACAATGAGCAGTTCTTC. The rearrangement joins TRBV10-3 to TRBJ2-1, with 10 bases fitting TRBD2. Germline loops: CDR1 ENHRY, CDR2 SYGVKD. V dropped 11 bases and J dropped 4; count of bases not matched to a gene: 5. The CDR3 consists of 13 residues.

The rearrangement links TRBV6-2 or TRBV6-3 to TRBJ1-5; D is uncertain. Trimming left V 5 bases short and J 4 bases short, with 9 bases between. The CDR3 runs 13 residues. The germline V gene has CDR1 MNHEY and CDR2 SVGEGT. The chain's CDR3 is CASSHRDNQPQHF. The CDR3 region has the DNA TGTGCCAGCAGTCACCGGGATAATCAGCCCCAGCATTTT.

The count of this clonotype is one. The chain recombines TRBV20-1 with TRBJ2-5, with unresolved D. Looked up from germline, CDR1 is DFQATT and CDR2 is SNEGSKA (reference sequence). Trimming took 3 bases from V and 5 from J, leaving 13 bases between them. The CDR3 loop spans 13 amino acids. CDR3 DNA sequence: TGCAGTGCTAGGAAGGACGGGTGGGAGACCCAGTACTTC. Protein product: CSARKDGWETQYF.

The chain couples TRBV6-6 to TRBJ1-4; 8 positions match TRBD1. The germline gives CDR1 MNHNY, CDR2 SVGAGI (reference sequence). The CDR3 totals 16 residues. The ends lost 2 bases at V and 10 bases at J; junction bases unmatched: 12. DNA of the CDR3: TGTGCCAGCAGTTACCCCGGACAGGGCGGTGTCGGAAAACTGTTTTTT. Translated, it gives CASSYPGQGGVGKLFF.

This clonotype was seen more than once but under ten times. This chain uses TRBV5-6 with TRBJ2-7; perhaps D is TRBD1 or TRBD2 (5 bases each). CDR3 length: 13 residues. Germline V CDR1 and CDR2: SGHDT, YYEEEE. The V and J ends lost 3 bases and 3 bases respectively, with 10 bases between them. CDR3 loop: CASSSGPFYEQYV. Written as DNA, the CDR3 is TGTGCCAGCAGCTCGGGACCATTCTACGAGCAGTACGTC.

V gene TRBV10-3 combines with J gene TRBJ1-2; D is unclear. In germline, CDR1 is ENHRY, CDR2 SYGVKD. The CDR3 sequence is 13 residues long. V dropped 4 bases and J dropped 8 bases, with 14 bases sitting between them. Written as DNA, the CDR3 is TGTGCCATCAGTGCCCCGGGTGCCGGGGGCTACACCTTC. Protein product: CAISAPGAGGYTF.

The CDR3 spells CASQSQGEAFF. The CDR3, as DNA: TGCGCCAGCCAAAGCCAGGGGGAAGCTTTCTTT. The rearrangement links TRBV5-1 to TRBJ1-1, with D possibly TRBD1 on 6 matching bases. V lost 7 bases and J 8 bases, leaving 12 bases between the germline ends. The length of the CDR3 is 11 residues. From germline, CDR1 is SGHRS and CDR2 YFSETQ.